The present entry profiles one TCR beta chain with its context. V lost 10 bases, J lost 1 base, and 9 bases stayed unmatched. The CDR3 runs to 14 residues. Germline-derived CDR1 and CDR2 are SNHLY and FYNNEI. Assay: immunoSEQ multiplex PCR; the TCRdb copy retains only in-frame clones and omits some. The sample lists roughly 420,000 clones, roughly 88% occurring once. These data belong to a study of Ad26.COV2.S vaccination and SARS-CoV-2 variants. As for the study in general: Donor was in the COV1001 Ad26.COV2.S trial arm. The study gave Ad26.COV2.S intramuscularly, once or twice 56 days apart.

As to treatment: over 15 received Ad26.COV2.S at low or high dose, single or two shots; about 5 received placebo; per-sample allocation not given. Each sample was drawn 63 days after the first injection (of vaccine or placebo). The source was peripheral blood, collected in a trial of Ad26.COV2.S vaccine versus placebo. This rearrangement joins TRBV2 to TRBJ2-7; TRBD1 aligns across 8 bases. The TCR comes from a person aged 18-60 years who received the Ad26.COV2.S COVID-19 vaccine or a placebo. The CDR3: CATHRTGNSYEQYF. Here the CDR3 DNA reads TGTGCCACCCACCGGACAGGGAATTCCTACGAGCAGTACTTC.